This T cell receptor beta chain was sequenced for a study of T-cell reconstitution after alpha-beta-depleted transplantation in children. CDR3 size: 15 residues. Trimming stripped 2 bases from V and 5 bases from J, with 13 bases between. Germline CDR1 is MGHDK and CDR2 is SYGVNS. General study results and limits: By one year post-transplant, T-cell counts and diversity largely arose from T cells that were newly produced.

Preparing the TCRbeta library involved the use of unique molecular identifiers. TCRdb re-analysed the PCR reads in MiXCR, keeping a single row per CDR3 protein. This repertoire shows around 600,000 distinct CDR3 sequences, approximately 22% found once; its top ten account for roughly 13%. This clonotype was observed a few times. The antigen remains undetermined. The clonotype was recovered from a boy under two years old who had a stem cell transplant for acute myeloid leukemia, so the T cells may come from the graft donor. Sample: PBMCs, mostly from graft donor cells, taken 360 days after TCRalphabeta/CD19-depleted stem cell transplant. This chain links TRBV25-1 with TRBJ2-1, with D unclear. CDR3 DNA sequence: TGTGCCAGCAGTGAAAGACGAACTACCGACAATGAGCAGTTCTTC. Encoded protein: CASSERRTTDNEQFF.